These T cell receptor beta chains were read from a single sample in a study of blood T cell repertoires in COVID-19. The protocol was immunoSEQ multiplex PCR, while the TCRdb copy is restricted to in-frame clones and leaves out a portion. The table records roughly 250,000 clones, 75% to 90% of them present only once. The sequenced sample was PBMCs or T cells enriched from blood (not recorded which). These receptor sequences come from a woman aged 25 to 39 with acute COVID-19. Both conserved end residues are part of each CDR3. D genes are given only for firm matches. Expanded clones are given a class, and other clones once, few, many or no size at all.

D,J,V,size,DNA,CDR3
NA,TRBJ1-2,TRBV28,NA,TGTGCCAGCAGTTTCACCCAGGTGAGAAGACAAGACTATGGCTACACCTTC,CASSFTQVRRQDYGYTF
TRBD2,TRBJ2-2,TRBV5-1,NA,TGCGCCAGCAGCTTGGGCCTAGCGGGAGGACTTAACACCGGGGAGCTGTTTTTT,CASSLGLAGGLNTGELFF
NA,TRBJ2-5,TRBV5-4,NA,TGTGCCAGCAGCTTGGAGGTGAGGGGGCAAGAGACCCAGTACTTC,CASSLEVRGQETQYF
NA,TRBJ1-4,TRBV14,NA,TGTGCCAGCAGCCAATCTGGGGCTGAAAAACTGTTTTTT,CASSQSGAEKLFF
NA,TRBJ2-7,TRBV12-3/TRBV12-4,NA,TGTGCCAGCAGGCCGAACAGGCGATACGAGCAGTACTTC,CASRPNRRYEQYF
TRBD1,TRBJ1-2,TRBV6-5,NA,TGTGCCAGCAAGGGACAGGGTTTTAATGGCTACACCTTC,CASKGQGFNGYTF
TRBD2,TRBJ2-1,TRBV6-2/TRBV6-3,NA,TGTGCCAGCAGTGCGGGACTAGCGGGAATGAATGAGCAGTTCTTC,CASSAGLAGMNEQFF
NA,TRBJ1-6,TRBV4-1,NA,TGCGCCAGCAGTCAGGTACTTAATTCACCCCTCCACTTT,CASSQVLNSPLHF
TRBD1,TRBJ2-4,TRBV4-2,NA,TGTGCCAGCAGCCAGGGACAGGCAAACATTCAGTACTTC,CASSQGQANIQYF
NA,TRBJ2-2,TRBV4-1,NA,TGCGCCAGCAGGTCTGCGAACACCGGGGAGCTGTTTTTT,CASRSANTGELFF
TRBD1,TRBJ1-1,TRBV5-1,NA,TGCGCCAGCAGCTTGCAAGGACAGGGAGGGGCGGATAAAGCTTTCTTT,CASSLQGQGGADKAFF
TRBD1,TRBJ1-4,TRBV12-5,NA,TGTGCTAGTGGCCGGAGACAGGGTAATGAAAAACTGTTTTTT,CASGRRQGNEKLFF
TRBD2,TRBJ2-7,TRBV3-1/TRBV3-2,NA,TGTGCCAGCAGCCCTGGGACTAGATCCTACGAGCAGTACTTC,CASSPGTRSYEQYF
NA,TRBJ1-1,TRBV6-5,NA,TGTGCCAGCACCCGCGGGAATTCTAACAGAGCTTTCTTT,CASTRGNSNRAFF
NA,TRBJ2-7,TRBV28,once,TGTGCCAGCAGCCCACAGGGATATCGGTACGAGCAGTACTTC,CASSPQGYRYEQYF
TRBD2,TRBJ2-1,TRBV18,NA,TGTGCCAGCTCATCTGAATACGCGGGAGGGCCGGGGAATGAGCAGTTCTTC,CASSSEYAGGPGNEQFF
NA,TRBJ2-7,TRBV7-2,once,TGTGCCAGCAGCGAGGACAGCCATACCTACGAGCAGTACTTC,CASSEDSHTYEQYF
NA,TRBJ2-3,TRBV2,NA,TGTGCCAGCACCAGAGACTGGGCAGATACGCAGTATTTT,CASTRDWADTQYF
NA,TRBJ2-2,TRBV15,NA,TGTGCCACCAGCAGGCATTTAGGGGAGGCCAACACCGGGGAGCTGTTTTTT,CATSRHLGEANTGELFF
TRBD1,TRBJ1-1,TRBV5-4,NA,TGTGCCAGCAGCCCCAGGACAGGGGGTGGTACTGAAGCTTTCTTT,CASSPRTGGGTEAFF
TRBD1,TRBJ2-7,TRBV4-2,NA,TGTGCCAGCAGCCAGAGGGGACAGGGGATCGGCGAGCAGTACTTC,CASSQRGQGIGEQYF
NA,TRBJ2-4,TRBV27,NA,TGTGCCAGCAGTTTATTTGGGGGGGCTAAGTCCAAAAACATTCAGTACTTC,CASSLFGGAKSKNIQYF
TRBD2,TRBJ2-7,TRBV6-1,NA,TGTGCCAGCAGTGAACCCCACAGACTAGCGGGGTCCAACGAGCAGTACTTC,CASSEPHRLAGSNEQYF
TRBD1,TRBJ1-2,TRBV28,NA,TGTGCCAGCAGTCCCGCTCGGGACAGGGCATTGGGAGGCTACACCTTC,CASSPARDRALGGYTF
NA,TRBJ2-5,TRBV12-3/TRBV12-4,NA,TGTGCCAGCAGTTTTGGCAATCCAGAGACCCAGTACTTC,CASSFGNPETQYF
TRBD2,TRBJ2-7,TRBV7-2,NA,TGTGCCAGCAGCCCGCCCCGGGGGGGCTCCTACGAGCAGTACTTC,CASSPPRGGSYEQYF
NA,TRBJ1-3,TRBV15,once,TGTGCCACCAGCAGCCTAACGACAGGAAACACCATATATTTT,CATSSLTTGNTIYF
NA,TRBJ2-5,TRBV9,NA,TGTGCCAGCAGCCCAGGTAGTAGTGGAGAGACCCAGTACTTC,CASSPGSSGETQYF
TRBD2,TRBJ2-1,TRBV27,NA,TGTGCCAGCAGTTCCGGGACTAGAGGCAATGAGCAGTTCTTC,CASSSGTRGNEQFF
NA,TRBJ2-7,TRBV28,NA,TGTGCCAGCAGCGGACCGGGAGTCTACGAGCAGTACTTC,CASSGPGVYEQYF
NA,TRBJ1-3,TRBV27,NA,TGTGCCAGCAGGCGGGATTTCGCCGGAAACACCATATATTTT,CASRRDFAGNTIYF
TRBD2,TRBJ2-5,TRBV9,few,TGTGCCAGCAGCGAGACTAGCGGGAGTGAGACCCAGTACTTC,CASSETSGSETQYF
NA,TRBJ2-7,TRBV27,NA,TGTGCCAGCAGTTTATCATCAGGAAACCACTACGAGCAGTACTTC,CASSLSSGNHYEQYF